One T cell receptor (beta chain) is described in this entry. Between the trimmed V and J ends, which lost 0 bases and 10 bases, there was a span of 13 bases. The CDR3 covers 15 residues. The germline V gene has CDR1 MNHEY and CDR2 SVGAGI. The data originate from a study of control samples from healthy donors and cancer patients. TCRdb's table, derived via immunoSEQ multiplex PCR, lists solely in-frame clones and lacks some. The sample shows around 70,000 clones, about 94% of them seen only once. The sequenced sample was blood. The receptor was isolated from a young woman in good health. This chain links TRBV6-5 with TRBJ1-6, with a possible D match to TRBD1 (5 bases). CDR3 residues: CASSYSEGSRSPLHF. DNA of the CDR3: TGTGCCAGCAGTTACTCGGAGGGGAGTCGGTCACCCCTCCACTTT.